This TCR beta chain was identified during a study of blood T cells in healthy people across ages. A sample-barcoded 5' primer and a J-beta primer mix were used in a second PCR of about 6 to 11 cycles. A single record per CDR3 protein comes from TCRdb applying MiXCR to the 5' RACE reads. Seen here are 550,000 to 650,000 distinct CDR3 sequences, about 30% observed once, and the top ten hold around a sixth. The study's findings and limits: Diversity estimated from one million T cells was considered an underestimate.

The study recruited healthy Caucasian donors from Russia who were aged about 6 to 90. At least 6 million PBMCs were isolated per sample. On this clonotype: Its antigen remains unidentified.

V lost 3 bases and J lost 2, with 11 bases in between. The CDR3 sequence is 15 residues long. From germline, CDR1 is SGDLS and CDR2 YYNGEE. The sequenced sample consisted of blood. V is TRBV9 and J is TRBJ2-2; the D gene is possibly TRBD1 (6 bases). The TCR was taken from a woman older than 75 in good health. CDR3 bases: TGTGCCAGCAGCGCTCCGACAGGTAACACCGGGGAGCTGTTTTTT. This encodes CASSAPTGNTGELFF.